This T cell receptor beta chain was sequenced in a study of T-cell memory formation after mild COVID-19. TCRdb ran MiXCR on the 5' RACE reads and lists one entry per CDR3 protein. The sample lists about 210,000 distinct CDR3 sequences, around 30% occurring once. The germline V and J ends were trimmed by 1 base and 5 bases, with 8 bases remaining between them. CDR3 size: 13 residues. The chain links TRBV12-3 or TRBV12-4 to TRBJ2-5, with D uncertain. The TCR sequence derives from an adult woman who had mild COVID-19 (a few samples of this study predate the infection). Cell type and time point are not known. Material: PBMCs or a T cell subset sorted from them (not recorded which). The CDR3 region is CASSLGFRETQYF. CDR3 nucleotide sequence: TGTGCCAGCAGTTTAGGATTTCGGGAGACCCAGTACTTC.